This TCR beta chain was identified during a study of blood T cell repertoires in COVID-19. Study-wide background: There were acute and convalescent COVID-19 samples, and they came from the United States, Italy and Spain. T cells, B-cell-depleted T cells, or PBMCs supplied cDNA or gDNA.

Germline assignment: CDR1 SGHVS and CDR2 FQNEAQ. The ends were cut back, 7 bases at V and 3 bases at J, with 15 bases in the middle. The CDR3 loop spans 14 amino acids. Per the original data handling: Reference gene primers were amplified, and this amplification served to estimate nucleated cell counts. Some clones are missing from TCRdb's copy, which holds only in-frame ones; the method was immunoSEQ multiplex PCR. Clone size and the V and J calls come from that table; the DNA yielded D and trimming. The sample holds fewer than 150,000 clones; under 90% are singletons and the top ten take over 5%. The receptor was isolated from a human donor in a cohort sampled during active COVID-19. Sequenced: peripheral blood. The chain is built from TRBV7-8 and TRBJ1-1; D uncertain. The CDR3 sequence: CASNQVPVYTEAFF. As DNA, the CDR3 is TGTGCCAGCAATCAAGTTCCGGTCTACACTGAAGCTTTCTTT.